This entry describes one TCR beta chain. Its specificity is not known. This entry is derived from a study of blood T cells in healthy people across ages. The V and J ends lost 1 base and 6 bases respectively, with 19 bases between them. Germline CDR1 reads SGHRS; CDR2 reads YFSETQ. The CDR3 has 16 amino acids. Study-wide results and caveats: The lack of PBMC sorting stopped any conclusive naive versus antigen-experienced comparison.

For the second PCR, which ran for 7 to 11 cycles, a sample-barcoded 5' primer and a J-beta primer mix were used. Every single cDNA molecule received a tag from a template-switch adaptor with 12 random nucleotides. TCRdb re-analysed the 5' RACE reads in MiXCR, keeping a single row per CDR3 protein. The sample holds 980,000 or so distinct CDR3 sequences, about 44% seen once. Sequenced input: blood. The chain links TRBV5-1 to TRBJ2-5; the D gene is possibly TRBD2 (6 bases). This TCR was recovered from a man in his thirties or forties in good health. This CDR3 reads CASSLRVGQEGQTQYF. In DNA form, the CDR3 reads TGCGCCAGCAGCTTGCGAGTGGGTCAGGAGGGACAGACCCAGTACTTC. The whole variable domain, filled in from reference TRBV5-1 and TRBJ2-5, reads KAGVTQTPRYLIKTRGQQVTLSCSPISGHRSVSWYQQTPGQGLQFLFEYFSETQRNKGNFPGRFSGRQFSNSRSEMNVSTLELGDSALYLCASSLRVGQEGQTQYFGPGTRLLVL.